This note documents a single T cell receptor (beta chain) sequence. Its matching antigen is unknown. The method was immunoSEQ multiplex PCR; TCRdb's version includes in-frame clones alone and lacks a portion of them. The sample records 150,000 or so clones, under 95% being singletons. The data were taken from a study of T cell responses to AZD1222 COVID-19 vaccine. Broader study findings: The study reported that nearly half of spike-specific TCRs target unmutated variant regions. Vaccine-associated CD4 TCRs spanned spike, dominant at 160-218 and 743-854.

CDR1 MNHNS and CDR2 SASEGT come from the germline V gene. The CDR3 is 15 amino acids. J was trimmed by 2 bases and V by 1 base; bases with no gene match: 2. The rearrangement uses TRBV6-1 and TRBJ1-5; 7 nucleotides align to TRBD1. The specimen was peripheral blood, collected 28 days after the second AZD1222 dose. The source is an adult who received the AZD1222 COVID-19 vaccine. The CDR3 reads CASSEGGQRNQPQHF. CDR3 sequence (DNA): TGTGCCAGCAGTGAAGGGGGACAGCGCAATCAGCCCCAGCATTTT.